Presented here are 23 T cell receptor beta chains from one specimen sequenced in a study of blood T cell repertoires in COVID-19. TCRdb's table, derived via immunoSEQ multiplex PCR, lists solely in-frame clones and lacks some. The data contain approximately 200,000 clones, less than 85% of them seen just once; the ten biggest clones take up around 12%. The sequencing sample was made of peripheral blood. The receptors stem from a woman between 50 and 59 years old with acute or convalescent COVID-19.

This chain uses TRBV14 with TRBJ2-7; D may be TRBD1 (5 bases). The CDR3 is 15 residues long. V lost 4 bases to trimming and J lost 0 bases, with 13 bases between them. Germline CDR1 SGHDN, CDR2 FVKESK. Here the CDR3 reads CASSPRQLISYEQYF. The CDR3 DNA reads as TGTGCCAGCAGCCCGCGACAGCTAATCTCCTACGAGCAGTACTTC.

On this clone: Other DNA sequences from this sample encode an identical CDR3 as well. The chain carries TRBV15 and TRBJ1-4, with a tentative D call TRBD1 (5 bases). The CDR3 extends over 14 amino acids. Trimming stripped 0 bases from V and 7 bases from J, with 9 bases between. From germline, CDR1 is LNHNV and CDR2 YYDKDF (reference sequence). The CDR3 is CATSRDRGAEKLFF. As DNA, the CDR3 is TGTGCCACCAGCAGAGATCGTGGGGCTGAAAAACTGTTTTTT.

The chain couples TRBV24-1 to TRBJ2-1; 8 bases are shared with TRBD2. After removal of 5 bases from V and 8 bases from J, the junction contained 10 bases not matched to a gene. Germline V gene sequence: CDR1 KGHDR, CDR2 SFDVKD. The CDR3 spans 15 residues. In DNA form, the CDR3 reads TGTGCCACCAGTGTATCCTCCGGGAGGGACCATGAGCAGTTCTTC. Amino acids: CATSVSSGRDHEQFF.

This chain links TRBV19 with TRBJ1-4; D unresolved. Trimming cost V 3 bases and J 5 bases, with 10 bases left between them. Germline lookup yields CDR1 LNHDA and CDR2 SQIVND (reference sequence). The CDR3 contains 14 residues. This chain's CDR3 is CASSMGVLNEKLFF. The DNA for the CDR3 is TGTGCCAGTAGTATGGGAGTCTTGAATGAAAAACTGTTTTTT.

V and J are TRBV10-3 and TRBJ2-5, with TRBD2 identical over 8 bases. V shed 2 bases and J 3 bases; nucleotides not matched to a gene: 5. The germline gives CDR1 ENHRY, CDR2 SYGVKD. The CDR3 has 15 amino acids. The CDR3 DNA is TGTGCCATCAGTGAGGGGGCGGGAGGTAAAGAGACCCAGTACTTC. It codes for CAISEGAGGKETQYF.

The V and J genes are TRBV5-1 and TRBJ1-6; D perhaps matches TRBD1 (5 bases). The CDR3 totals 15 residues. CDR1 is SGHRS and CDR2 is YFSETQ in the germline V gene. V shed 4 bases and J shed 7 bases, with 15 bases lying between them. The CDR3 loop is CASSRRDAGNSPLHF. The CDR3 nucleotides are TGCGCCAGCAGCCGGAGGGACGCTGGGAATTCACCCCTCCACTTT. The variable domain in full, completed from reference TRBV5-1 and TRBJ1-6, reads KAGVTQTPRYLIKTRGQQVTLSCSPISGHRSVSWYQQTPGQGLQFLFEYFSETQRNKGNFPGRFSGRQFSNSRSEMNVSTLELGDSALYLCASSRRDAGNSPLHFGNGTRLTVT.

This chain uses TRBV19 with TRBJ1-5; 10 bases are shared with TRBD1. Per the germline V gene, CDR1 is LNHDA and CDR2 is SQIVND (reference sequence). Unmatched junction bases numbered 14, after V lost 5 bases and J lost 7 bases. The CDR3 runs to 17 residues. CDR3 residues: CASSSSPGTGDGQPQHF. For the CDR3, the DNA is TGTGCCAGTAGTTCCTCACCCGGGACAGGGGACGGGCAGCCCCAGCATTTT.

The chain employs TRBV5-4 and TRBJ2-7; 8 bases are a match to TRBD1. V was clipped by 4 bases and J by 1 base; unmatched bases: 7. The CDR3 is made up of 15 amino acids. Germline CDR1 SGHNT, CDR2 YYREEE (reference sequence). Written as DNA, the CDR3 is TGTGCCAGCAGCCTGGCCGGGACAGGTTCCTACGAGCAGTACTTC. It translates to CASSLAGTGSYEQYF.

Only a few counts were recorded for this clone. The chain has TRBV28 and TRBJ1-4; 11 bases match TRBD1. The CDR3 runs to 16 residues. Trimming removed 6 bases from V and 4 bases from J; junction bases left unmatched: 7. Germline CDR1 and CDR2: MDHEN and SYDVKM. The CDR3 spells CASRPDRGLSNEKLFF. The CDR3 region has the DNA TGTGCCAGCAGACCGGACAGGGGGCTAAGTAATGAAAAACTGTTTTTT. Full variable domain (remainder filled in from reference TRBV28 and TRBJ1-4): DVKVTQSSRYLVKRTGEKVFLECVQDMDHENMFWYRQDPGLGLRLIYFSYDVKMKEKGDIPEGYSVSREKKERFSLILESASTNQTSMYLCASRPDRGLSNEKLFFGSGTQLSVL.

The chain is built from TRBV19 and TRBJ1-4, with a weak D call TRBD1 (6 bases). The CDR3 runs 18 residues. V lost 3 bases, J lost 7 bases, and 24 bases lay in between. In germline, CDR1 is LNHDA, CDR2 SQIVND (reference sequence). This chain's CDR3 is CASSIAAIRGERGEKLFF. The CDR3 bases are TGTGCCAGTAGTATCGCGGCCATCAGGGGCGAGAGGGGTGAAAAACTGTTTTTT. The complete variable domain, with remaining parts taken from reference TRBV19 and TRBJ1-4, reads DGGITQSPKYLFRKEGQNVTLSCEQNLNHDAMYWYRQDPGQGLRLIYYSQIVNDFQKGDIAEGYSVSREKKESFPLTVTSAQKNPTAFYLCASSIAAIRGERGEKLFFGSGTQLSVL.

This chain links TRBV11-3 with TRBJ2-1, with D possibly being TRBD2 (6 bases). Between the trimmed V and J ends, which lost 5 bases and 10 bases, there was a span of 18 bases. This CDR3 spans 14 amino acids. The V gene's germline CDR1 is SGHNT and CDR2 YENEEA. CDR3 sequence: CASSHSGPGSEQFF. The DNA for the CDR3 is TGTGCCAGCAGCCATTCGGGACCCGGGAGCGAGCAGTTCTTC.

This chain joins TRBV30 and TRBJ1-2; D ambiguous. The germline V gene encodes CDR1 GTSNPN and CDR2 SVGIG (reference sequence). The CDR3 consists of 14 residues. The V end was cut by 4 bases, the J end by 0 bases, with 12 bases between. This CDR3 reads CAWIPGSTNYGYTF. CDR3 in DNA: TGTGCCTGGATACCGGGTTCAACTAACTATGGCTACACCTTC.

Of note for this clone: Within the sample, other DNA sequences also encode this same CDR3. The gene calls are TRBV5-1 and TRBJ1-1; 7 bases match TRBD1. V was pared by 1 base and J by 5 bases, with 8 bases of the junction left unmatched. Germline V gives CDR1 SGHRS, CDR2 YFSETQ. This CDR3 is built from 15 residues. CDR3 coding DNA: TGCGCCAGCAGCTTGAGGGGGCAGGAGTTTACTGAAGCTTTCTTT. Residues: CASSLRGQEFTEAFF.

This chain joins TRBV13 and TRBJ1-2; D gene unclear. Trimming stripped 6 bases from V and 4 bases from J, with 15 bases between. CDR1 PRHDT and CDR2 FYEKMQ come from the germline V gene (reference sequence). CDR3 length: 14 residues. CDR3 in amino acids: CASSLSGVSYGYTF. In DNA, the CDR3 is TGTGCCAGCAGTTTAAGTGGAGTATCCTATGGCTACACCTTC.

This chain connects TRBV15 to TRBJ2-1, with 12 positions matching TRBD1. The germline V gene has CDR1 LNHNV and CDR2 YYDKDF (reference sequence). After removal of 0 bases from V and 6 bases from J, the junction contained 3 bases not matched to a gene. The CDR3 covers 16 residues. CDR3 sequence reads: CATSRDPGQGANEQFF. The CDR3 coding sequence is TGTGCCACCAGCAGAGACCCGGGACAGGGGGCCAATGAGCAGTTCTTC.

The J gene is TRBJ2-1, the V gene TRBV7-2; 10 bases align to TRBD1. The CDR3 totals 15 residues. Per germline, CDR1 SGHTA and CDR2 FQGNSA. Trimming took 5 bases from V and 8 from J; bases not matched to a gene: 9. The CDR3 is CASSDHPGQGDEQFF. As DNA, the CDR3 is TGTGCCAGCAGCGACCACCCAGGACAGGGGGATGAGCAGTTCTTC.

This chain connects TRBV5-1 to TRBJ1-3, with 10 bases that match TRBD1. CDR1 is SGHRS, CDR2 YFSETQ, per germline. The CDR3 is 16 residues long. V lost 4 bases, J lost 7 bases, and 11 bases stayed unmatched. The CDR3 protein is CASSKGTGDDRNTIYF. CDR3 nucleotides: TGCGCCAGCAGCAAGGGGACAGGGGATGATCGGAACACCATATATTTT.

The chain recombines TRBV5-6 with TRBJ1-2; 8 nucleotides line up with TRBD1. Unmatched junction bases numbered 6, after V lost 1 base and J lost 4 bases. The CDR3 is 15 residues long. Germline CDR1 SGHDT, CDR2 YYEEEE. CDR3 sequence (DNA): TGTGCCAGCAGCTTGTTCGCGACAGGGGCCTATGGCTACACCTTC. This codes for CASSLFATGAYGYTF.

The chain recombines TRBV7-2 with TRBJ2-2; a possible D gene is TRBD2 (6 bases). With 5 bases removed from V and 2 bases from J, the gap between germline ends came to 15 bases. Germline V CDR1 and CDR2: SGHTA, FQGNSA. The CDR3 is made up of 16 amino acids. The DNA for the CDR3 is TGTGCCAGCAGCGGACGAGTGGGGGGAAACACCGGGGAGCTGTTTTTT. Translation: CASSGRVGGNTGELFF.

This clone appeared once. The chain uses TRBV2 and TRBJ1-6; D uncertain. Germline assignment: CDR1 SNHLY and CDR2 FYNNEI. The V end was cut by 4 bases, the J end by 0 bases, with 13 bases between. This CDR3 comprises 17 residues. This chain's CDR3 is CASSGPGVISYNSPLHF. CDR3 in DNA: TGTGCCAGCAGTGGGCCCGGGGTCATCTCCTATAATTCACCCCTCCACTTT.

This chain links TRBV12-3 or TRBV12-4 with TRBJ2-7; 7 positions match TRBD2. The ends lost 4 bases at V and 7 bases at J; junction bases unmatched: 7. CDR3 length: 13 residues. CDR3 sequence reads: CASSSGLVGEQYF. The CDR3 bases are TGTGCCAGCAGTTCCGGACTAGTGGGGGAGCAGTACTTC.

This clone was observed a few times. This chain links TRBV28 with TRBJ1-5, with D possibly being TRBD1 (5 bases). This CDR3 has 12 amino acids. Trimming pared 6 bases from V and 5 bases from J, leaving 8 bases between. CDR1 and CDR2 (germline): MDHEN, SYDVKM. Written as DNA, the CDR3 is TGTGCCAGCAGCTGGGGCGATCAGCCCCAGCATTTT. Residues: CASSWGDQPQHF.

V is TRBV6-2 or TRBV6-3 and J is TRBJ1-5; 8 bases map to TRBD1. The germline CDR1 and CDR2 sequences are MNHEY and SVGEGT. The J segment lost 9 bases and the V segment lost 4 bases, leaving 8 bases of the junction unmatched. The CDR3 runs 14 residues. CDR3 nucleotide sequence: TGTGCCAGCAGTTTTCTCACAGGGGGAAGGCCCCAGCATTTT. Its protein product is CASSFLTGGRPQHF.